These 16 T cell receptor beta chains were sequenced from one sample in a study of patients and donors after allogeneic stem cell transplantation. One entry per CDR3 protein results from TCRdb running MiXCR on the RT-PCR reads. The data show tens of thousands of distinct CDR3 sequences, 37% seen once. The specimen sequenced was blood, either unsorted or a sorted T cell fraction (not recorded which). These receptors were collected from a human donor who was either an allogeneic HSCT recipient or a stem cell or donor lymphocyte infusion donor (not recorded which). It is not recorded whose cells these are; they may come from a transplant donor.

The genes are TRBV7-8 and TRBJ1-1; D is undetermined. Trimming took off 2 bases at V and 0 bases at J, with 7 bases between the two ends. Germline V lookup: CDR1 SGHVS, CDR2 FQNEAQ. This CDR3 is 14 amino acids long. CDR3: CASSLRLLNTEAFF. The CDR3 region has the DNA TGTGCCAGCAGCTTACGACTGCTGAACACTGAAGCTTTCTTT.

The chain combines TRBV4-3 with TRBJ2-2; D unresolved. With 5 bases removed from V and 6 bases from J, the gap between germline ends came to 13 bases. Looked up from germline, CDR1 is LGHNA and CDR2 is YSLEER. There are 14 residues in the CDR3. CDR3 nucleotides: TGCGCCAGCAGCAAAAACCAGGTTCCCGGGGAGCTGTTTTTT. Translated, it gives CASSKNQVPGELFF.

This CDR3 reads CASSQDRQIYGYTF. CDR3 DNA sequence: TGCGCCAGCAGCCAAGATCGACAGATATATGGCTACACCTTC. The rearrangement uses TRBV4-3 and TRBJ1-2, with D perhaps matching TRBD1 (5 bases). Trimming shortened V by 0 bases and J by 5 bases, and 10 bases separated the two germline ends. The CDR3 length is 14 residues. Germline values: CDR1 LGHNA, CDR2 YSLEER.

V and J are TRBV20-1 and TRBJ1-2, with 7 bases identical to TRBD1. The germline gives CDR1 DFQATT, CDR2 SNEGSKA (reference sequence). The CDR3 extends over 12 amino acids. V gave up 3 bases and J gave up 5 bases; unmatched junction bases: 3. The CDR3 here is CSARTGSYGYTF. The DNA for the CDR3 is TGCAGTGCTAGGACAGGGTCATATGGCTACACCTTC.

The V call is TRBV7-2, the J call TRBJ1-4; D is undetermined. The V gene lost 2 bases and the J gene lost 8 bases, with 12 bases spanning the gap. The germline gives CDR1 SGHTA, CDR2 FQGNSA. The CDR3 spans 14 residues. CDR3 amino acids: CASSLTSFAEKLFF. CDR3 in DNA: TGTGCCAGCAGCTTAACGTCGTTTGCGGAAAAACTGTTTTTT. The complete variable domain, with remaining parts taken from reference TRBV7-2 and TRBJ1-4, reads GAGVSQSPSNKVTEKGKDVELRCDPISGHTALYWYRQSLGQGLEFLIYFQGNSAPDKSGLPSDRFSAERTGGSVSTLTIQRTQQEDSAVYLCASSLTSFAEKLFFGSGTQLSVL.

This clonotype was counted between two and nine times. The CDR3 spells CASSLTMDRAKNIQYF. Written as DNA, the CDR3 is TGTGCCAGCAGTCTAACTATGGATCGAGCCAAAAACATTCAGTACTTC. This chain uses TRBV12-3 or TRBV12-4 with TRBJ2-4; the D is unclear. V lost 5 bases to trimming and J lost 0 bases, with 14 bases between them. The CDR3 sequence is 16 residues long.

For the CDR3, the DNA is TGTGCCAGCAGCCAAGGAGGGACAGCTAATGAAAAACTGTTTTTT. Its translation: CASSQGGTANEKLFF. The V gene is TRBV4-2, the J gene TRBJ1-4; 7 bases align to TRBD1. Germline loops: CDR1 LGHNA, CDR2 YNFKEQ. CDR3 size: 15 residues. Germline trimming cut 1 base from V and 3 bases from J; bases unmatched to any gene: 2.

CDR3 region: CASRAQGYSNQPQHF. The CDR3 DNA sequence: TGTGCCAGCAGGGCACAGGGTTATAGCAATCAGCCCCAGCATTTT. This sequence joins TRBV27 and TRBJ1-5; D might be TRBD1 (6 bases). The CDR3 contains 15 residues. The germline CDR1 and CDR2 sequences are MNHEY and SMNVEV (reference sequence). The V end was cut by 6 bases, the J end by 0 bases, with 12 bases between.

This clonotype was counted a few times. The V call is TRBV20-1, the J call TRBJ1-5; TRBD1 is a possible D gene (5 bases). The CDR3 covers 13 residues. Trimming shortened V by 3 bases and J by 0 bases, and 6 bases separated the two germline ends. The V gene's germline CDR1 is DFQATT and CDR2 SNEGSKA (reference sequence). CDR3 amino acids: CSASQGSNQPQHF. As DNA, the CDR3 is TGCAGTGCTAGCCAGGGTAGCAATCAGCCCCAGCATTTT.

The V call is TRBV5-1, the J call TRBJ1-2; perhaps TRBD1 as D (6 bases). This CDR3 region has 14 residues. Trimming took off 4 bases at V and 4 bases at J, with 14 bases between the two ends. The germline CDR1 and CDR2 sequences are SGHRS and YFSETQ. The CDR3 nucleotides read TGCGCCAGCAGCCCCTTATTAGGGGGCTATGGCTACACCTTC. Translation: CASSPLLGGYGYTF.

In DNA form, the CDR3 reads TGTGCCAGCAGCACAGATGTACTAGCGGGGAGCTCCTACGAGCAGTACTTC. Translating it yields CASSTDVLAGSSYEQYF. The chain has TRBV7-6 and TRBJ2-7, with 10 positions matching TRBD2. CDR1 SGHVS and CDR2 FNYEAQ come from the germline V gene. The CDR3 runs to 17 residues. V dropped 5 bases and J dropped 0; count of bases not matched to a gene: 10.

The chain uses TRBV7-9 and TRBJ2-1, with 10 bases that match TRBD1. Unmatched junction bases numbered 5, after V lost 7 bases and J lost 5 bases. Germline CDR1 SEHNR, CDR2 FQNEAQ (reference sequence). The CDR3 covers 14 residues. This chain's CDR3 is CASNPGTGDNEQFF. The CDR3 DNA reads as TGTGCCAGCAACCCCGGGACAGGGGACAATGAGCAGTTCTTC.

The chain carries TRBV4-2 and TRBJ1-6; D may be TRBD1 (5 bases). Germline lookup yields CDR1 LGHNA and CDR2 YNFKEQ. This CDR3 has 14 amino acids. V was cut by 5 bases and J by 7 bases, with 12 bases left in between. The CDR3 is CASSTGTSNSPLHF. In DNA form, the CDR3 reads TGTGCCAGCAGCACCGGGACTTCAAATTCACCCCTCCACTTT.

V gene TRBV4-1 combines with J gene TRBJ2-7; TRBD2 might be the D (6 bases). Looked up from germline, CDR1 is MGHRA and CDR2 is YSYEKL. V lost 4 bases, J lost 2 bases, and 15 bases lay in between. The CDR3 spans 15 residues. The CDR3, as DNA: TGCGCCAGCAGCCCCCGGGGGACCAAGGCCTACGAGCAGTACTTC. Its protein is CASSPRGTKAYEQYF.

This sequence joins TRBV4-1 and TRBJ2-3; no reliable D call. The CDR3 is 15 residues long. Germline loops: CDR1 MGHRA, CDR2 YSYEKL. V lost 2 bases and J lost 0, with 9 bases in between. The CDR3, as DNA: TGCGCCAGCAGCCAAACGGCACTGAGCACAGATACGCAGTATTTT. It specifies CASSQTALSTDTQYF.

This chain links TRBV7-9 with TRBJ2-5; D might be TRBD2 (5 bases). The CDR3 has 15 residues. The germline V gene encodes CDR1 SEHNR and CDR2 FQNEAQ (reference sequence). V lost 6 bases and J 4 bases, leaving 18 bases between the germline ends. CDR3 sequence reads: CASSEPRALPETQYF. The CDR3 bases are TGTGCCAGCAGTGAACCGAGGGCACTACCAGAGACCCAGTACTTC.